These 23 T cell receptor beta chains share one sample of origin, sequenced in a study of blood T cell repertoires in COVID-19. Assay used: immunoSEQ multiplex PCR; TCRdb lists only in-frame clones, some missing. This sample yields under 350,000 clones, of which 83% are seen a single time; around 4.5% belongs to the top ten. The specimen was peripheral blood. Source of these receptors: a man in his sixties who had recovered from COVID-19.

CDR3: CAPAGTPGLAGGNTGELFF. The CDR3 DNA reads as TGTGCCCCCGCCGGTACCCCGGGACTAGCGGGAGGGAACACCGGGGAGCTGTTTTTT. J is TRBJ2-2 and V is TRBV7-2; 15 bases are shared with TRBD2. After removal of 11 bases from V and 1 base from J, the junction contained 14 bases not matched to a gene. The CDR3 spans 19 residues. CDR1 and CDR2 (germline): SGHTA, FQGNSA. Filled out from reference TRBV7-2 and TRBJ2-2, the complete variable domain reads GAGVSQSPSNKVTEKGKDVELRCDPISGHTALYWYRQSLGQGLEFLIYFQGNSAPDKSGLPSDRFSAERTGGSVSTLTIQRTQQEDSAVYLCAPAGTPGLAGGNTGELFFGEGSRLTVL.

This chain links TRBV5-1 with TRBJ1-1, with D unresolved. The germline V gene encodes CDR1 SGHRS and CDR2 YFSETQ. Trimming stripped 0 bases from V and 1 base from J, with 4 bases between. The CDR3 spans 13 residues. The CDR3 is CASSLAQNTEAFF. The DNA of the CDR3 is TGCGCCAGCAGCTTGGCCCAGAACACTGAAGCTTTCTTT. The variable domain in full, completed from reference TRBV5-1 and TRBJ1-1, reads KAGVTQTPRYLIKTRGQQVTLSCSPISGHRSVSWYQQTPGQGLQFLFEYFSETQRNKGNFPGRFSGRQFSNSRSEMNVSTLELGDSALYLCASSLAQNTEAFFGQGTRLTVV.

V usage is TRBV5-1 and J usage is TRBJ2-5, with 7 bases identical to TRBD2. Germline V lookup: CDR1 SGHRS, CDR2 YFSETQ. The CDR3 extends over 15 amino acids. Trimming removed 4 bases from V and 5 bases from J; junction bases left unmatched: 11. In nucleotides, the CDR3 is TGCGCCAGCAGCAAGGAGGGGAGGGATGGGGAGACCCAGTACTTC. The encoded protein is CASSKEGRDGETQYF.

This chain uses TRBV18 with TRBJ1-5; possibly TRBD1 for D (6 bases). Germline values: CDR1 KGHSH, CDR2 LQKENI. V was cut by 4 bases and J by 4 bases, with 20 bases left in between. The CDR3 extends over 17 amino acids. In nucleotides, the CDR3 is TGTGCCAGCTCACAGGCGAGGGGGAACCCGGGAAATCAGCCCCAGCATTTT. It is translated as CASSQARGNPGNQPQHF.

The V call is TRBV19, the J call TRBJ2-7; D perhaps matches TRBD1 (5 bases). The CDR3 runs 16 residues. Germline values: CDR1 LNHDA, CDR2 SQIVND (reference sequence). V was trimmed by 4 bases and J by 9 bases, leaving 25 bases between them. For the CDR3, the DNA is TGTGCCAGTAGTACCCCAGGGTCCCCGTCTGGAACGGGGCAGTACTTC. Translating it yields CASSTPGSPSGTGQYF.

V usage is TRBV6-5 and J usage is TRBJ2-1; 7 bases match TRBD1. V was clipped by 8 bases and J by 4 bases; unmatched bases: 8. Germline CDR1 MNHEY, CDR2 SVGAGI. CDR3 size: 14 residues. Here the CDR3 DNA reads TGTGCCAGCGCCGGGACAGATTTTTACAATGAGCAGTTCTTC. This translates into CASAGTDFYNEQFF.

V and J are TRBV29-1 and TRBJ1-1; D might be TRBD1 (6 bases). Trimming pared 5 bases from V and 6 bases from J, leaving 13 bases between. Germline CDR1 is SQVTM and CDR2 is ANQGSEA. The CDR3 totals 12 residues. The CDR3 region is CSVKRAGAEAFF. As DNA, the CDR3 is TGCAGCGTTAAAAGGGCAGGGGCTGAAGCTTTCTTT.

The V call is TRBV10-3, the J call TRBJ1-4; no reliable D call. Trimming took 2 bases from V and 9 from J, leaving 10 bases between them. The CDR3 consists of 13 residues. Germline loops: CDR1 ENHRY, CDR2 SYGVKD. CDR3 loop: CAISELEGQKLFF. The CDR3 DNA is TGTGCCATCAGTGAGCTTGAGGGTCAAAAACTGTTTTTT.

This clone was seen only a few times. The chain recombines TRBV30 with TRBJ1-3; possible D gene TRBD1, 5 bases. Trimming took 5 bases from V and 0 from J, leaving 8 bases between them. From germline, CDR1 is GTSNPN and CDR2 SVGIG (reference sequence). CDR3 length: 13 residues. DNA of the CDR3: TGTGCCTGGGGGGCTCGCTCTGGAAACACCATATATTTT. It specifies CAWGARSGNTIYF.

The chain links TRBV6-5 to TRBJ1-4; tentative D call: TRBD1 (6 bases). The CDR3 totals 13 residues. The germline CDR1 and CDR2 sequences are MNHEY and SVGAGI. V was shortened by 10 bases and J by 5 bases, with 14 bases between the two germline ends. The CDR3: CATRRQVNEKLFF. The CDR3 DNA reads as TGTGCCACCAGACGACAGGTCAATGAAAAACTGTTTTTT.

This chain connects TRBV5-6 to TRBJ2-1; D gene ambiguous. CDR1 and CDR2 from the germline V gene are SGHDT and YYEEEE. CDR3 length: 15 residues. Trimming stripped 3 bases from V and 2 bases from J, with 12 bases between. CDR3 DNA: TGTGCCAGCAGCTCCGCGGCGGCCCCCTACAATGAGCAGTTCTTC. Its protein product is CASSSAAAPYNEQFF.

The V and J genes are TRBV11-2 and TRBJ2-7, with 8 bases fitting TRBD1. The germline V gene encodes CDR1 SGHAT and CDR2 FQNNGV. This CDR3 comprises 13 residues. Trimming at V came to 5 bases and at J to 4 bases, leaving 4 bases not matched to a gene. The CDR3 DNA reads TGTGCCAGCAGCGGGAGACAGGGGTACGAGCAGTACTTC. It codes for CASSGRQGYEQYF.

The rearrangement links TRBV7-9 to TRBJ2-5; 9 nucleotides agree with TRBD2. CDR1 is SEHNR and CDR2 is FQNEAQ in the germline V gene (reference sequence). The junction had 7 bases not matched to a gene; V was cut back by 4 bases and J by 4 bases. The CDR3 is made up of 15 amino acids. CDR3: CASSSGTSRLETQYF. For the CDR3, the DNA is TGTGCCAGCAGCTCCGGGACTAGCAGACTAGAGACCCAGTACTTC.

V and J are TRBV9 and TRBJ2-1; 7 bases are shared with TRBD2. CDR3 length: 21 residues. V trimming: 0 bases; J trimming: 4 bases; junction bases outside the gene matches: 22. CDR1 and CDR2 (germline): SGDLS, YYNGEE. This chain's CDR3 is CASSVGANKKAGRGRYNEQFF. CDR3 sequence (DNA): TGTGCCAGCAGCGTAGGAGCCAACAAGAAGGCGGGGCGGGGGAGATACAATGAGCAGTTCTTC.

The genes are TRBV5-5 and TRBJ2-5; maybe TRBD2 (6 bases). The germline gives CDR1 SGHKS, CDR2 YYEKEE (reference sequence). The CDR3 totals 15 residues. The ends were cut back, 4 bases at V and 2 bases at J, with 15 bases in the middle. The CDR3 sequence: CASSPGLLQQETQYF. Written as DNA, the CDR3 is TGTGCCAGCAGCCCGGGACTCCTCCAACAAGAGACCCAGTACTTC. Based on the CDR3 plus reference TRBV5-5 and TRBJ2-5, the full variable domain is DAGVTQSPTHLIKTRGQQVTLRCSPISGHKSVSWYQQVLGQGPQFIFQYYEKEERGRGNFPDRFSARQFPNYSSELNVNALLLGDSALYLCASSPGLLQQETQYFGPGTRLLVL.

This chain uses TRBV7-2 with TRBJ1-2; 10 nucleotides line up with TRBD1. With 1 base clipped from V and 7 bases from J, the junction kept 12 bases outside the gene matches. CDR3 length: 17 residues. Per the germline V gene, CDR1 is SGHTA and CDR2 is FQGNSA. The CDR3 sequence: CASSLGGFGQGDGGYTF. The CDR3 DNA reads TGTGCCAGCAGCTTAGGGGGTTTTGGACAGGGGGATGGTGGCTACACCTTC.

The V call is TRBV7-2, the J call TRBJ2-1, with 10 bases identical to TRBD2. Trimming took 1 base from V and 4 from J; bases not matched to a gene: 7. The length of the CDR3 is 17 residues. Germline values: CDR1 SGHTA, CDR2 FQGNSA. The CDR3 DNA sequence: TGTGCCAGCAGCTTAGGAAGCGGGGGGGCCGGTTACAATGAGCAGTTCTTC. Amino acid sequence: CASSLGSGGAGYNEQFF.

With regard to this clone: This sample also contains other DNA sequences that code for the same CDR3. This chain uses TRBV27 with TRBJ2-1, with 9 nucleotides matching TRBD1. Germline V CDR1 and CDR2: MNHEY, SMNVEV (reference sequence). Germline trimming cut 5 bases from V and 4 bases from J; bases unmatched to any gene: 6. This CDR3 is built from 15 residues. CDR3 region: CASSPDRGPYNEQFF. The CDR3, as DNA: TGTGCCAGCAGTCCGGACAGGGGACCTTACAATGAGCAGTTCTTC.

The V and J genes are TRBV9 and TRBJ2-2; unclear D gene. Looked up from germline, CDR1 is SGDLS and CDR2 is YYNGEE. The CDR3 runs to 14 residues. V gave up 2 bases and J gave up 0 bases, with 5 bases separating them. The chain's CDR3 is CASSVSANTGELFF. The DNA of the CDR3 is TGTGCCAGCAGCGTGTCAGCGAACACCGGGGAGCTGTTTTTT.

This chain uses TRBV10-3 with TRBJ2-7, with TRBD1 matching 7 bases. CDR3 length: 14 residues. The ends lost 6 bases at V and 4 bases at J; junction bases unmatched: 9. Looked up from germline, CDR1 is ENHRY and CDR2 is SYGVKD. The CDR3 reads CAIRDGTVLYEQYF. The CDR3 coding sequence is TGTGCCATCAGGGACGGGACAGTCTTATACGAGCAGTACTTC.

The V call is TRBV6-5, the J call TRBJ1-2, with a possible D match to TRBD1 (6 bases). The CDR3 length is 15 residues. Germline V gene sequence: CDR1 MNHEY, CDR2 SVGAGI. The V and J ends lost 0 bases and 8 bases respectively, with 16 bases between them. The CDR3 DNA is TGTGCCAGCAGTTACTCGAGGGGGGGCTTAGTCGGCTACACCTTC. It translates to CASSYSRGGLVGYTF.

This chain links TRBV3-1 (or the pseudogene TRBV3-2) with TRBJ2-7, with a weak D call TRBD2 (6 bases). Trimming stripped 1 base from V and 7 bases from J, with 14 bases between. Germline CDR1 and CDR2: LGHDT and YNNKEL (reference sequence). The CDR3 extends over 14 amino acids. CDR3 sequence: CASSQGTLSGEQYF. In DNA, the CDR3 is TGTGCCAGCAGCCAAGGGACATTAAGCGGGGAGCAGTACTTC.

The rearrangement links TRBV6-5 to TRBJ2-7; 12 bases are shared with TRBD1. From germline, CDR1 is MNHEY and CDR2 SVGAGI. V trimming: 8 bases; J trimming: 4 bases; junction bases outside the gene matches: 9. The CDR3 contains 15 residues. The CDR3 is CASHGTGGFVYEQYF. The CDR3 DNA reads TGTGCCAGCCATGGGACAGGGGGCTTTGTTTACGAGCAGTACTTC.